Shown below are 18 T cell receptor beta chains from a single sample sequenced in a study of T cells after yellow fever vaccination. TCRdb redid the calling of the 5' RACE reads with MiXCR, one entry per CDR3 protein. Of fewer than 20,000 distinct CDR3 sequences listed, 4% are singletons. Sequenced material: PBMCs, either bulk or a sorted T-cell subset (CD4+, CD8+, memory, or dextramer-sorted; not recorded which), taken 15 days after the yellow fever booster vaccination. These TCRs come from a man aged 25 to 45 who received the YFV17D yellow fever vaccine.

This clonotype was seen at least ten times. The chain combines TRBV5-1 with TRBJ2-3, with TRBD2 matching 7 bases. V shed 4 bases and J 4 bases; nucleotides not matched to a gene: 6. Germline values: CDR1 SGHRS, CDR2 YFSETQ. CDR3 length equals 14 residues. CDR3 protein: CASSGGLISDTQYF. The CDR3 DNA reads TGCGCCAGCAGCGGGGGACTAATATCAGATACGCAGTATTTT.

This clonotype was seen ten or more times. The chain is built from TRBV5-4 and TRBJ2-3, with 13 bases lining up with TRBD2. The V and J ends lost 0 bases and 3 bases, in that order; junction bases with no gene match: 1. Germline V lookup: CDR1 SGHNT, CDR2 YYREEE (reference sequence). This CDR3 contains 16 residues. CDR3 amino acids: CASSLGTSGRTDTQYF. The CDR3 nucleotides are TGTGCCAGCAGCTTGGGGACTAGCGGGAGAACAGATACGCAGTATTTT.

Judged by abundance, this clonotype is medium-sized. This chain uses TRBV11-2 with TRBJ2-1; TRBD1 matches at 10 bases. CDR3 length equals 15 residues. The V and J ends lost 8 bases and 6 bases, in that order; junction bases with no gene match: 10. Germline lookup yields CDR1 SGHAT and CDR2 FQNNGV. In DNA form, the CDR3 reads TGTGCCAGCGACCTTTCGGGACAGGGGCTCAATGAGCAGTTCTTC. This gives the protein CASDLSGQGLNEQFF.

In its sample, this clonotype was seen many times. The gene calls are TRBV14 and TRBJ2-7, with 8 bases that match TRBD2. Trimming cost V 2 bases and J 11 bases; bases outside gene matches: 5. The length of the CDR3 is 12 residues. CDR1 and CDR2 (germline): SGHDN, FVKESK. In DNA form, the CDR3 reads TGTGCCAGCAGCCAATTAGCGGGGATTAAGTACTTC. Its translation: CASSQLAGIKYF.

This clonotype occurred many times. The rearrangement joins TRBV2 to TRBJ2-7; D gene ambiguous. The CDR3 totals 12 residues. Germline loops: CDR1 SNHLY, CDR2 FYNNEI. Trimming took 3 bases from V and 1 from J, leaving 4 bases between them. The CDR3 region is CASSESSYEQYF. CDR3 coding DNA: TGTGCCAGCAGTGAGAGTTCCTACGAGCAGTACTTC. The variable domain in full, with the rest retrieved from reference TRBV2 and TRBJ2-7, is EPEVTQTPSHQVTQMGQEVILRCVPISNHLYFYWYRQILGQKVEFLVSFYNNEISEKSEIFDDQFSVERPDGSNFTLKIRSTKLEDSAMYFCASSESSYEQYFGPGTRLTVT.

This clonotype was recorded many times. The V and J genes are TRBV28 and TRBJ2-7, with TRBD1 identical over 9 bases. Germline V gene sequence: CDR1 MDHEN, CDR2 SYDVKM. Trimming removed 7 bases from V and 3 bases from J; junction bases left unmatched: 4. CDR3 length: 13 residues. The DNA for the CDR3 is TGTGCCAGCACCAGGGACAGGGACTACGAGCAGTACTTC. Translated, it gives CASTRDRDYEQYF.

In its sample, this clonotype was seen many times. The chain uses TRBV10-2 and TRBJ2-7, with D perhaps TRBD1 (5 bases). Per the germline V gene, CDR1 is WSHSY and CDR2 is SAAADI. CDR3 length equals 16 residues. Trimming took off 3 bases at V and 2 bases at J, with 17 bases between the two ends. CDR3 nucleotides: TGCGCCAGCAGTGAATTAGGGGCAGAGTTGACCTACGAGCAGTACTTC. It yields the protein CASSELGAELTYEQYF.

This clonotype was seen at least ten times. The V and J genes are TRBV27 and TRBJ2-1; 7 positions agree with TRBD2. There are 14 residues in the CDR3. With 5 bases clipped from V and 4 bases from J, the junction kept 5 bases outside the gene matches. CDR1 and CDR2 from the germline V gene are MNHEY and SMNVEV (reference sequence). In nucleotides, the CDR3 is TGTGCCAGCAGTGGGAGCGGGACTTACAATGAGCAGTTCTTC. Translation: CASSGSGTYNEQFF.

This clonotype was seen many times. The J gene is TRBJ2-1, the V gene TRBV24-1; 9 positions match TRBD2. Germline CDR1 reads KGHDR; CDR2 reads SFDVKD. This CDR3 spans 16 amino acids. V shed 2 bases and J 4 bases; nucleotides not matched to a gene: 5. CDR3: CATSDSGTSRYNEQFF. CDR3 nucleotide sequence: TGTGCCACCAGTGATTCCGGGACTAGCAGGTACAATGAGCAGTTCTTC.

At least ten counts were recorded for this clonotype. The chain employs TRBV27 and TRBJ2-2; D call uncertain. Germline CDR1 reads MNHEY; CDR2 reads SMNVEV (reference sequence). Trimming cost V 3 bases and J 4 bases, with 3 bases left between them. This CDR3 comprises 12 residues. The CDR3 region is CASSLGTGELFF. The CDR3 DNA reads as TGTGCCAGCAGTTTGGGCACCGGGGAGCTGTTTTTT.

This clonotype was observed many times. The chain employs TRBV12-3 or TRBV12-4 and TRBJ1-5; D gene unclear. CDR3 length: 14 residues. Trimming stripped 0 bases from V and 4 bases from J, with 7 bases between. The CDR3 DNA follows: TGTGCCAGCAGTTTAGCTCGAGGGAATCAGCCCCAGCATTTT. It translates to CASSLARGNQPQHF.

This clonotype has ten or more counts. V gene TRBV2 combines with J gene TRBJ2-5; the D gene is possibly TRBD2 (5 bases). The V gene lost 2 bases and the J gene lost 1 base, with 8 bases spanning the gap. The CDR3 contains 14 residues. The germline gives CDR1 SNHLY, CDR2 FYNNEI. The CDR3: CASSEWETQETQYF. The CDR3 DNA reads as TGTGCCAGCAGTGAATGGGAGACCCAAGAGACCCAGTACTTC.

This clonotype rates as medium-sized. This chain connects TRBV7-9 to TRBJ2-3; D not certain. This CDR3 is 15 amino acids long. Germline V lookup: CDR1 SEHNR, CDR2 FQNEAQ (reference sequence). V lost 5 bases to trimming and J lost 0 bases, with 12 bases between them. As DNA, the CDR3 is TGTGCCAGCAGCCACGGACGGGCCAGCACAGATACGCAGTATTTT. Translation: CASSHGRASTDTQYF.

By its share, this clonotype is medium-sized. CDR3 region: CASSSEGSLSYEQYF. Written as DNA, the CDR3 is TGTGCCAGCAGCTCCGAGGGGTCCCTCTCCTACGAGCAGTACTTC. The chain carries TRBV7-8 and TRBJ2-7, with D perhaps being TRBD1 or TRBD2 (5 bases each). This CDR3 comprises 15 residues. CDR1 is SGHVS and CDR2 is FQNEAQ in the germline V gene. The V and J ends lost 4 bases and 0 bases respectively, with 13 bases between them.

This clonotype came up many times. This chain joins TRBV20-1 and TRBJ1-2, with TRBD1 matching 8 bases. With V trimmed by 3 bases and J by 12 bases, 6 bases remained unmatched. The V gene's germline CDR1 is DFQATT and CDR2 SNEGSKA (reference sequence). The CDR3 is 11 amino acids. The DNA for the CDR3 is TGCAGTGCTAGTGGACAGGGTACGCACACCTTC. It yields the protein CSASGQGTHTF.

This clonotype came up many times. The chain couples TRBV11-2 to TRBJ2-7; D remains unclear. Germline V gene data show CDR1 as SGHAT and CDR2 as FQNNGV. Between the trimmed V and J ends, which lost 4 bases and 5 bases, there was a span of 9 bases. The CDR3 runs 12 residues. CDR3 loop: CASSSLLNEQYF. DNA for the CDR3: TGTGCCAGCAGCTCCCTTCTGAACGAGCAGTACTTC.

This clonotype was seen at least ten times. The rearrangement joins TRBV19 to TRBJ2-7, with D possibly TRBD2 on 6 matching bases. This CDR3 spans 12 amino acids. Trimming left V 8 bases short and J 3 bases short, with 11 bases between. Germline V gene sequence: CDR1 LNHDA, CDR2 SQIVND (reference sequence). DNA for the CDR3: TGTGCCAGTGGTGTAGCGGACTACGAGCAGTACTTC. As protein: CASGVADYEQYF.

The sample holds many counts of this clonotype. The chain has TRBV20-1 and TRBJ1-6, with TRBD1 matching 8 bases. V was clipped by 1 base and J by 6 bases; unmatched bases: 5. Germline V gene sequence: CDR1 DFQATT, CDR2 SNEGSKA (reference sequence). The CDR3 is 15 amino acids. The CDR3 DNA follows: TGCAGTGCTAGAGGATCCGGACAGGGTAATTCACCCCTCCACTTT. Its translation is CSARGSGQGNSPLHF.